Below are 5 T cell receptor beta chains sequenced from a single sample in a study of CD8 T cells in ankylosing spondylitis. Via MiXCR, TCRdb re-called the 5' RACE reads, giving one row per CDR3 protein. The data contain about 150,000 distinct CDR3 sequences, 44% of them singletons. Sequencing was performed on synovial fluid, either unsorted or a sorted T cell fraction (not recorded which). The receptors here all came from a male donor with ankylosing spondylitis.

The rearrangement uses TRBV28 and TRBJ2-1, with TRBD1 matching over 9 bases. V lost 9 bases, J lost 4 bases, and 7 bases stayed unmatched. CDR3 length: 14 residues. Germline CDR1 reads MDHEN; CDR2 reads SYDVKM. DNA of the CDR3: TGTGCCAGTCTTGGACAGGGGCTTTACAATGAGCAGTTCTTC. Translating gives CASLGQGLYNEQFF.

The chain carries TRBV6-5 and TRBJ1-1; no firm D call. V shed 0 bases and J shed 2 bases, with 13 bases lying between them. Germline V lookup: CDR1 MNHEY, CDR2 SVGAGI. This CDR3 contains 16 residues. The DNA for the CDR3 is TGTGCCAGCAGTTACTCGTGGGGTTTTGTAAACACTGAAGCTTTCTTT. Its protein is CASSYSWGFVNTEAFF.

In its sample, this clonotype was seen many times. The rearrangement joins TRBV20-1 to TRBJ1-1; D gene unclear. CDR1 and CDR2 from the germline V gene are DFQATT and SNEGSKA (reference sequence). V was shortened by 3 bases and J by 3 bases, with 14 bases between the two germline ends. The CDR3 consists of 14 residues. CDR3 coding DNA: TGCAGTGCTAGTATGCGGGAAAGTTACACTGAAGCTTTCTTT. This translates into CSASMRESYTEAFF.

In this sample, this clonotype turned up many times. The V gene is TRBV29-1, the J gene TRBJ2-3; D not resolved. This CDR3 has 13 residues. V was clipped by 5 bases and J by 6 bases, with 15 bases between them. Germline-derived CDR1 and CDR2 are SQVTM and ANQGSEA. This CDR3 is CSVRRVLEDTQYF. In DNA form, the CDR3 reads TGCAGCGTTAGACGGGTTCTGGAGGATACGCAGTATTTT.

This clonotype has only a few counts. The chain links TRBV12-3 or TRBV12-4 to TRBJ1-6; 7 bases match TRBD1. The CDR3 is made up of 14 amino acids. Trimming took 5 bases from V and 7 from J; bases not matched to a gene: 5. The CDR3 DNA reads TGTGCCAGCAGTCGGACAGGTTTGAATTCACCCCTCCACTTT. Amino acid sequence: CASSRTGLNSPLHF.